The rows below give T cell receptor beta chains drawn from one sample of a study of CD8+CD57+ T cells in acquired aplastic anemia. TCRdb redid the calling of the reads with MiXCR, one entry per CDR3 protein. The table shows roughly 290,000 distinct CDR3 sequences, with approximately 60% occurring only once. Sample: sorted CD4+, CD8+, or CD8+CD57+ T cells (not recorded which) from PBMCs. The source is a human donor with aplastic anemia. The CDR3 runs from the conserved cysteine through the conserved F or W. The order of the fields is clone size, D gene, V gene, J gene, CDR3 DNA, CDR3 protein. D genes are given only for firm matches. Clone size is shown for a subset of rows, as once, few, many or a class of expanded clone.

abundance: many
d_gene: TRBD2
v_gene: TRBV7-2
j_gene: TRBJ2-1
CDR3nt: TGTGCCAGCAGCTCCGGGACTAGCGTCTATGAGCAGTTCTTC
CDR3aa: CASSSGTSVYEQFF

abundance: -
d_gene: TRBD2
v_gene: TRBV2
j_gene: TRBJ2-5
CDR3nt: TGTGCCAGCAAATTTAGCGGGAGCGTAATTGAAGAGACCCAGTACTTC
CDR3aa: CASKFSGSVIEETQYF

abundance: -
d_gene: -
v_gene: TRBV2
j_gene: TRBJ2-7
CDR3nt: TGTGCCAGCAGGGTAGCGAGCTACGAGCGGTACTTC
CDR3aa: CASRVASYERYF

abundance: -
d_gene: TRBD2
v_gene: TRBV24-1
j_gene: TRBJ2-3
CDR3nt: TGTGCCACCAGTGACCCGGACCCGGGACTAGCGGGAGATTTAGATACGCAGTATTTT
CDR3aa: CATSDPDPGLAGDLDTQYF

abundance: many
d_gene: -
v_gene: TRBV7-9
j_gene: TRBJ2-7
CDR3nt: TGTGCCAGCAGCTCGACGGACGGAAACTACGAGCAGTACTTC
CDR3aa: CASSSTDGNYEQYF

abundance: -
d_gene: -
v_gene: TRBV20-1
j_gene: TRBJ1-1
CDR3nt: TGCAGTGCTAGCGACGGGGTCTCGAACACTGAAGCTTTCTTT
CDR3aa: CSASDGVSNTEAFF

abundance: once
d_gene: -
v_gene: TRBV6-5
j_gene: TRBJ1-2
CDR3nt: TGTGCCAGCAGGGGACTAGCGGGAGGTGGCTATGGCTACACCTTC
CDR3aa: CASRGLAGGGYGYTF

abundance: many
d_gene: TRBD1
v_gene: TRBV25-1
j_gene: TRBJ2-7
CDR3nt: TGTGCCAGCAGGCCCGCCGGGACAGCCTCCTACGAGCAGTACTTC
CDR3aa: CASRPAGTASYEQYF

abundance: -
d_gene: TRBD1
v_gene: TRBV29-1
j_gene: TRBJ2-5
CDR3nt: TGCAGCGTTCCGGGACAGGGGACGGAGACCCAGTACTTC
CDR3aa: CSVPGQGTETQYF

abundance: -
d_gene: TRBD2
v_gene: TRBV25-1
j_gene: TRBJ2-5
CDR3nt: TGTGCCAGCAGTGCCGACCCACTAGCGGGGCAAGAGACCCAGTACTTC
CDR3aa: CASSADPLAGQETQYF

abundance: many
d_gene: -
v_gene: TRBV3-1
j_gene: TRBJ1-1
CDR3nt: TGTGCCAGCAGCCAAGGATCGGGACAGAACACTGAAGCTTTCTTT
CDR3aa: CASSQGSGQNTEAFF

abundance: once
d_gene: -
v_gene: TRBV9
j_gene: TRBJ2-2
CDR3nt: TGTGCCAGCAGCGTAAACACCGGGGAGCTGTTTTTT
CDR3aa: CASSVNTGELFF

abundance: -
d_gene: TRBD2
v_gene: TRBV29-1
j_gene: TRBJ2-7
CDR3nt: TGCAGCCAAGTTAGCGGGGGGGCGGCCGAGCAGTACTTC
CDR3aa: CSQVSGGAAEQYF

abundance: -
d_gene: -
v_gene: TRBV2
j_gene: TRBJ2-1
CDR3nt: TGTGCCAGCAGTGAAGCGGTGCTAGACGATGAGCAGTTCTTC
CDR3aa: CASSEAVLDDEQFF

abundance: -
d_gene: -
v_gene: TRBV20-1
j_gene: TRBJ1-1
CDR3nt: TGCAGTGCTAGAGATCGGTTTGCCGGGGGCACTGAAGCTTTCTTT
CDR3aa: CSARDRFAGGTEAFF

abundance: -
d_gene: -
v_gene: TRBV14
j_gene: TRBJ1-2
CDR3nt: TGTGCCAGCAGCCAGATATATAAAGGGACTAGCGGGGGGGGCAGCTCCTTC
CDR3aa: CASSQIYKGTSGGGSSF

abundance: many
d_gene: -
v_gene: TRBV6-1
j_gene: TRBJ2-7
CDR3nt: TGTGCCAGCAGAAGTGGATGGCCAAACCCCGAGCAGTACTTC
CDR3aa: CASRSGWPNPEQYF

abundance: -
d_gene: TRBD2
v_gene: TRBV2
j_gene: TRBJ2-7
CDR3nt: TGTGCCAGCCGAGAGCGGGGGGCTTACGAGCAGTACTTC
CDR3aa: CASRERGAYEQYF

abundance: -
d_gene: -
v_gene: TRBV9
j_gene: TRBJ2-7
CDR3nt: TGTGCCAGCAGCGATGGAGTCCGCTACGAGCAGTACTTC
CDR3aa: CASSDGVRYEQYF

abundance: -
d_gene: TRBD2
v_gene: TRBV10-3
j_gene: TRBJ2-1
CDR3nt: TGTGCCAGCAGTTACTCTAGCGGGGGGGACGAGCAGTTCTTC
CDR3aa: CASSYSSGGDEQFF

abundance: -
d_gene: -
v_gene: TRBV11-2
j_gene: TRBJ2-5
CDR3nt: TGTGCCAGCAGCCGACTAGTGGTTGAAGAGACCCAGTACTTC
CDR3aa: CASSRLVVEETQYF

abundance: -
d_gene: -
v_gene: TRBV7-3
j_gene: TRBJ2-7
CDR3nt: TGTGCCAGCAGCTTAGTGTTCGACGAGCAGTACTTC
CDR3aa: CASSLVFDEQYF

abundance: -
d_gene: -
v_gene: TRBV20-1
j_gene: TRBJ2-3
CDR3nt: TGCAGCGGGGGGCCCGCAGATACGCAGTATTTT
CDR3aa: CSGGPADTQYF

abundance: -
d_gene: TRBD1
v_gene: TRBV28
j_gene: TRBJ1-5
CDR3nt: TGTGCCAGCAGTTTATTAGCAGGGGGCAGCCAGCCCCAGCATTTT
CDR3aa: CASSLLAGGSQPQHF

abundance: few
d_gene: -
v_gene: TRBV24-1
j_gene: TRBJ2-1
CDR3nt: TGTGCCACCAGTGATCGCGGGGGCCCAGTCAATGAGCAGTTCTTC
CDR3aa: CATSDRGGPVNEQFF

abundance: -
d_gene: TRBD1
v_gene: TRBV29-1
j_gene: TRBJ2-7
CDR3nt: TGCAGCGCAAGACCAGGGGGCATCGACGAGCAGTACTTC
CDR3aa: CSARPGGIDEQYF

abundance: -
d_gene: TRBD1
v_gene: TRBV19
j_gene: TRBJ2-7
CDR3nt: TGTGCCAGTACCTGGGACAGGGGAGGGGGCAACTCCTACGAGCAGTACTTC
CDR3aa: CASTWDRGGGNSYEQYF

abundance: -
d_gene: -
v_gene: TRBV5-1
j_gene: TRBJ1-3
CDR3nt: -
CDR3aa: CASSPGQGTTEAFFGQGTIYF

abundance: -
d_gene: TRBD1
v_gene: TRBV15
j_gene: TRBJ2-5
CDR3nt: TGTGCCACCAGCAGTGGACAGGGGGTCTGGGAGACCCAGTACTTC
CDR3aa: CATSSGQGVWETQYF

abundance: -
d_gene: TRBD2
v_gene: TRBV9
j_gene: TRBJ2-1
CDR3nt: TGTGCCTGGACAAGGGCTAGCGGGAGTCTCTCCTACAATGAGCAGTTCTTC
CDR3aa: CAWTRASGSLSYNEQFF

abundance: -
d_gene: -
v_gene: TRBV12-3/TRBV12-4
j_gene: TRBJ2-6
CDR3nt: TGTGCCAGCAGTCCAGGGTGGGGGGGCCACTCTGGGGCCGACGTCCTGACTTTC
CDR3aa: CASSPGWGGHSGADVLTF